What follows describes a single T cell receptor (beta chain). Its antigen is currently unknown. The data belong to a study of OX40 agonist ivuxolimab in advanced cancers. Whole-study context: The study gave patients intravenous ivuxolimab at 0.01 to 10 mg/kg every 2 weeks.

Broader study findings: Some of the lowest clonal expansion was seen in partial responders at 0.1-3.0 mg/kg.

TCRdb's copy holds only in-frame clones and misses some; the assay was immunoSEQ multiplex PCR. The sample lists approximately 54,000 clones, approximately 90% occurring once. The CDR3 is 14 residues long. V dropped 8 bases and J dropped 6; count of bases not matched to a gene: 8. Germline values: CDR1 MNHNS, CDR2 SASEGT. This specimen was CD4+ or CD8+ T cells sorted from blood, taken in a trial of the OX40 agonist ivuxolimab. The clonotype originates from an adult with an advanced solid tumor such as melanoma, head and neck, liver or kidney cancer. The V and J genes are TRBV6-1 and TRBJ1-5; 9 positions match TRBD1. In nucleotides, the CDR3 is TGTGCCAGCCGCTGGACAGGGGATGGTCAGCCCCAGCATTTT. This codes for CASRWTGDGQPQHF.